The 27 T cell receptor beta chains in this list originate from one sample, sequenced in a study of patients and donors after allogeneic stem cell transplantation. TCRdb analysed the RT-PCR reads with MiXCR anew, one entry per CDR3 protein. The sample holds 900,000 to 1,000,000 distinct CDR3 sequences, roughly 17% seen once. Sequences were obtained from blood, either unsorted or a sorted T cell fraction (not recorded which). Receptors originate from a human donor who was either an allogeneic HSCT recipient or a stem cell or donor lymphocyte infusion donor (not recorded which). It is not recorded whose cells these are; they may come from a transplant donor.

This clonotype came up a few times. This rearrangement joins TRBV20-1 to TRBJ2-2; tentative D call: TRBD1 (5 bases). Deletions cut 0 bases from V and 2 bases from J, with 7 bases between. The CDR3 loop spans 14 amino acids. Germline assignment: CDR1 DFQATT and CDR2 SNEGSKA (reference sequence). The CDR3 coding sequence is TGCAGTGCTAGAGATGGACAAAACACCGGGGAGCTGTTTTTT. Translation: CSARDGQNTGELFF.

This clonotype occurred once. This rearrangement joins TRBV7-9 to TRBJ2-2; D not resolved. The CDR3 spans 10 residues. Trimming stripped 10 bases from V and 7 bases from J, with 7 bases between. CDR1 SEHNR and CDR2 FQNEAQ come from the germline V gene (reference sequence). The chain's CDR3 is CATFGGELFF. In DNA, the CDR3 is TGTGCCACCTTCGGCGGGGAGCTGTTTTTT.

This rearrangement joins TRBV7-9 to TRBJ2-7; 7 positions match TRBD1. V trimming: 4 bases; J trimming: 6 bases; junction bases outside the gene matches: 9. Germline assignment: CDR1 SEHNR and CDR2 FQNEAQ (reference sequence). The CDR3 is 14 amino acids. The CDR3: CASSSRQGKREQYF. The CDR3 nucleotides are TGTGCCAGCAGCTCGAGACAGGGCAAGCGCGAGCAGTACTTC.

CDR3 region: CASSLLGTGTFSGTDTQYF. The CDR3 nucleotides read TGTGCCAGCAGTTTACTCGGGACAGGGACCTTTTCGGGCACAGATACGCAGTATTTT. The chain carries TRBV27 and TRBJ2-3; 9 bases are a match to TRBD1. Germline CDR1 MNHEY, CDR2 SMNVEV (reference sequence). The CDR3 sequence is 19 residues long. V trimming: 2 bases; J trimming: 1 base; junction bases outside the gene matches: 13.

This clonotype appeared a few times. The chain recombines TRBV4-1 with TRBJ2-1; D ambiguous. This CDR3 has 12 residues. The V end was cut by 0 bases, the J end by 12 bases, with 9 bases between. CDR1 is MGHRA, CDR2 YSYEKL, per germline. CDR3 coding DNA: TGCGCCAGCAGCCAAGATGAACTCGGGCAGTTCTTC. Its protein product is CASSQDELGQFF.

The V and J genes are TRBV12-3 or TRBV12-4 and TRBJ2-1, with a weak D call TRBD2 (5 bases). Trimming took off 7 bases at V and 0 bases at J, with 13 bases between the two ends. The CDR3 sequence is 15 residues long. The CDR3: CASTLSGRSYNEQFF. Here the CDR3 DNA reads TGTGCCAGCACCCTGAGCGGCCGCTCCTACAATGAGCAGTTCTTC.

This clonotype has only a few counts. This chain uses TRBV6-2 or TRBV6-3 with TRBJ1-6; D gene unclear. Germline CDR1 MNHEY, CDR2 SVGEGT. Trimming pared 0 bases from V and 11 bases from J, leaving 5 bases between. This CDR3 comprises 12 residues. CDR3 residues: CASSYSEPPLHF. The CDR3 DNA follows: TGTGCCAGCAGTTACTCGGAACCACCCCTCCACTTT.

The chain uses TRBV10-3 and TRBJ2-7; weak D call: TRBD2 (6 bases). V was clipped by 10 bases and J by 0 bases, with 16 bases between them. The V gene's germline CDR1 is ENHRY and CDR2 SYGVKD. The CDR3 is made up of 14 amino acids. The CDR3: CASTRDLSSYEQYF. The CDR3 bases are TGTGCCAGCACCCGGGACTTGAGCTCCTACGAGCAGTACTTC.

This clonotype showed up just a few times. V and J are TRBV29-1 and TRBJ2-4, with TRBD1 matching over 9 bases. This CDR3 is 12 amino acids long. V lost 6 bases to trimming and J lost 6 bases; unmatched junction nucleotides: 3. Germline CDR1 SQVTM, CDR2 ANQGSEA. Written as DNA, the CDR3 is TGCAGCGTAATGACAGGGGGAAACATTCAGTACTTC. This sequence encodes CSVMTGGNIQYF. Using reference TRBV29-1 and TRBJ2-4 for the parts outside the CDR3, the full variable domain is SAVISQKPSRDICQRGTSLTIQCQVDSQVTMMFWYRQQPGQSLTLIATANQGSEATYESGFVIDKFPISRPNLTFSTLTVSNMSPEDSSIYLCSVMTGGNIQYFGAGTRLSVL.

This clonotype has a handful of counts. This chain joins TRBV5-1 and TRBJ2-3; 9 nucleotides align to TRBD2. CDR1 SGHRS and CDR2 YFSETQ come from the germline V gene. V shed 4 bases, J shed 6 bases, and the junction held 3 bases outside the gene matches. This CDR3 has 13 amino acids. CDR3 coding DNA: TGCGCCAGCAGCGTTAGCGGGAGTGATACGCAGTATTTT. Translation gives CASSVSGSDTQYF.

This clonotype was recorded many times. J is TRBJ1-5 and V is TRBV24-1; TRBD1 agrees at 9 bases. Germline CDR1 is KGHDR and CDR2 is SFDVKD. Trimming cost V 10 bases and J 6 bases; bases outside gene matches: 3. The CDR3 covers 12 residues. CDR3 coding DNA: TGTGCCACTCAACAGGGGGCTCAGCCCCAGCATTTT. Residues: CATQQGAQPQHF.

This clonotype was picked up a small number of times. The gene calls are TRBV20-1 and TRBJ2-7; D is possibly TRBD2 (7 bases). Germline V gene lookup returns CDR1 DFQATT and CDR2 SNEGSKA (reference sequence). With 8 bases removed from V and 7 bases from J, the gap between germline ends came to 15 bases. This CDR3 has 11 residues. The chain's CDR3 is CSPTGGREQYF. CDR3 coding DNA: TGCAGTCCCACCGGGGGGCGGGAGCAGTACTTC.

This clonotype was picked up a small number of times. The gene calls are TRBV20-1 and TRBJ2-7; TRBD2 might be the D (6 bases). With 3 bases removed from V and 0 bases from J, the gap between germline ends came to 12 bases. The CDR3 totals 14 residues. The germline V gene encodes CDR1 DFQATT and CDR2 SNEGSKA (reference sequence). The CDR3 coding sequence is TGCAGTGCTAGCCCCCTAGCGAGCTCCTACGAGCAGTACTTC. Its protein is CSASPLASSYEQYF.

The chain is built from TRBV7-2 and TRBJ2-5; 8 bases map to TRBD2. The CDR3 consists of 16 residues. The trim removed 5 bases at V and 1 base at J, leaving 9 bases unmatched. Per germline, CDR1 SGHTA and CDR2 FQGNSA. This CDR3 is CASSTGRGALQETQYF. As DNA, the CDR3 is TGTGCCAGCAGCACAGGGCGGGGGGCCCTCCAAGAGACCCAGTACTTC. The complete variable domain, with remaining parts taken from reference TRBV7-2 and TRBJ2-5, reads GAGVSQSPSNKVTEKGKDVELRCDPISGHTALYWYRQSLGQGLEFLIYFQGNSAPDKSGLPSDRFSAERTGGSVSTLTIQRTQQEDSAVYLCASSTGRGALQETQYFGPGTRLLVL.

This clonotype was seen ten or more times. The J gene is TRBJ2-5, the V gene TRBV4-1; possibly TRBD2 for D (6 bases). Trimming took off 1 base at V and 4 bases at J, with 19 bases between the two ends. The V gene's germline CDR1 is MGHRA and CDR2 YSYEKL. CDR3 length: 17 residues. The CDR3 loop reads CASSQGGARVGGETQYF. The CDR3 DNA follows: TGCGCCAGCAGCCAAGGAGGAGCAAGGGTGGGAGGAGAGACCCAGTACTTC.

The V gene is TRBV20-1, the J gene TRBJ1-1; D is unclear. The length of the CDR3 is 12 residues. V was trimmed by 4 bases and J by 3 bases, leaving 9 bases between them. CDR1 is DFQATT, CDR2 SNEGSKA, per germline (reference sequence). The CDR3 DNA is TGCAGTGCTACCGGGAGGTACACTGAAGCTTTCTTT. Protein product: CSATGRYTEAFF.

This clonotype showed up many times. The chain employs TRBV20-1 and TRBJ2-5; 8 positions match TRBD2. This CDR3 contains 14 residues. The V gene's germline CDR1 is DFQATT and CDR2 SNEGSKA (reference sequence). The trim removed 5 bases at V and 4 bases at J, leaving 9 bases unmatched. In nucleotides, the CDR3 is TGCAGTGCTTGGAGCGGGGGAAACGGAGAGACCCAGTACTTC. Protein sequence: CSAWSGGNGETQYF.

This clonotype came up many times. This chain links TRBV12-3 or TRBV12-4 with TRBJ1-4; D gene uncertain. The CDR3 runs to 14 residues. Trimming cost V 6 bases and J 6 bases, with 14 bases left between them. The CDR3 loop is CASSPDGRDEKLFF. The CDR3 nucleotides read TGTGCCAGCAGCCCCGACGGGAGGGATGAAAAACTGTTTTTT.

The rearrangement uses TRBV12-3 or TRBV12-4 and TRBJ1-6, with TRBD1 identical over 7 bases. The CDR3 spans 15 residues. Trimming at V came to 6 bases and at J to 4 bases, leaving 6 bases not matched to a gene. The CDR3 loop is CASRQGTAYNSPLHF. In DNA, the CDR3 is TGTGCCAGCAGACAGGGGACGGCTTATAATTCACCCCTCCACTTT.

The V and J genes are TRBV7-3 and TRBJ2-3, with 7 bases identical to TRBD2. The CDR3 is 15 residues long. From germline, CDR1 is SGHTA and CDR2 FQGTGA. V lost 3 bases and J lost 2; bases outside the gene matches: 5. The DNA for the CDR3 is TGTGCCAGCAGCTTGGACGGGAGGAACACAGATACGCAGTATTTT. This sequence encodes CASSLDGRNTDTQYF.

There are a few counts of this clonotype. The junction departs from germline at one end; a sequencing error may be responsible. The CDR3 reads CASSLVGVLGSF. The CDR3 coding sequence is TGTGCCAGCAGCTTAGTGGGGGTCCTCGGGTCATTC. The chain employs TRBV7-2 and TRBJ1-2, with a weak D call TRBD1 (5 bases). The CDR3 has 12 amino acids. CDR1 is SGHTA, CDR2 FQGNSA, per germline.

As DNA, the CDR3 is TGTGCCAGCAGCTGGGTGGGGGGAGCCAAAAACATTCAGTACTTC. Its protein product is CASSWVGGAKNIQYF. The chain joins TRBV11-2 to TRBJ2-4; tentatively, D is TRBD2 (6 bases). The germline gives CDR1 SGHAT, CDR2 FQNNGV. CDR3 length: 15 residues. Trimming cost V 4 bases and J 0 bases, with 10 bases left between them.

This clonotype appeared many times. CDR3 DNA sequence: TGTGCCATCAACCCGGGAGGGGTTAATTCACCCCTCCACTTT. Translated: CAINPGGVNSPLHF. J is TRBJ1-6 and V is TRBV10-3; D might be TRBD1 (5 bases). In germline, CDR1 is ENHRY, CDR2 SYGVKD. Trimming pared 7 bases from V and 6 bases from J, leaving 13 bases between. The CDR3 is made up of 14 amino acids.

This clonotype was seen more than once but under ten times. The CDR3 sequence is CASSRLSGASSYEQYF. The CDR3, as DNA: TGTGCCAGCAGTCGACTTAGCGGGGCTTCTTCCTACGAGCAGTACTTC. The chain is built from TRBV27 and TRBJ2-7; TRBD2 matches at 8 bases. V lost 5 bases and J lost 1; bases outside the gene matches: 10. Looked up from germline, CDR1 is MNHEY and CDR2 is SMNVEV (reference sequence). CDR3 length: 16 amino acids.

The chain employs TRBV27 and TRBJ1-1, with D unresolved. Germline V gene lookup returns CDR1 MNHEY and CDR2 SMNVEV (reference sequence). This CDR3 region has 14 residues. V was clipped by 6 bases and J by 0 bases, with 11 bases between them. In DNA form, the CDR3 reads TGTGCCAGCAGACTCCAGACGGTGAACACTGAAGCTTTCTTT. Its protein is CASRLQTVNTEAFF.

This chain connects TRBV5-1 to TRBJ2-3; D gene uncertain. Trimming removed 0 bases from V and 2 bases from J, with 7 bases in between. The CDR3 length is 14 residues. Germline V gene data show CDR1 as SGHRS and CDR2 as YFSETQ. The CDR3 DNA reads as TGCGCCAGCAGCTTGGGATCACACACAGATACGCAGTATTTT. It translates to CASSLGSHTDTQYF.

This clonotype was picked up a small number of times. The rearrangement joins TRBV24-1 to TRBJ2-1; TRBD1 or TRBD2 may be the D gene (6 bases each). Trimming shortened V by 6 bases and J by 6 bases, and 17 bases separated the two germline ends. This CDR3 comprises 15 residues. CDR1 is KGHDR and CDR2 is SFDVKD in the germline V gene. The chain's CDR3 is CATSSGGRGGNEQFF. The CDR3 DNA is TGTGCCACCAGTTCAGGTGGCAGGGGAGGCAATGAGCAGTTCTTC.